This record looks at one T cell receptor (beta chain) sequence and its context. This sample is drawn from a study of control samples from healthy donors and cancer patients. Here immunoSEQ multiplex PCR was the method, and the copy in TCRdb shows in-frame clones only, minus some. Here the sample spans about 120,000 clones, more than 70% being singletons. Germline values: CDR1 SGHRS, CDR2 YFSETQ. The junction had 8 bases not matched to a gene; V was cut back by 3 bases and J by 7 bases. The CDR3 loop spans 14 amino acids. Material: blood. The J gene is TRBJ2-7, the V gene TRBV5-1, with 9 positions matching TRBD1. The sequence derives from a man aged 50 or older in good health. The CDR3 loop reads CASSSTTGGGEQYF. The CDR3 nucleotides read TGCGCCAGCAGCTCCACTACAGGGGGCGGGGAGCAGTACTTC. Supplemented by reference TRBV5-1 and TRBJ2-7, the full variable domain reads KAGVTQTPRYLIKTRGQQVTLSCSPISGHRSVSWYQQTPGQGLQFLFEYFSETQRNKGNFPGRFSGRQFSNSRSEMNVSTLELGDSALYLCASSSTTGGGEQYFGPGTRLTVT.